These T cell receptor beta chains were read from a single sample in a study of T cell responses to AZD1222 COVID-19 vaccine. The data were produced by immunoSEQ multiplex PCR, yet TCRdb's version contains in-frame clones alone and is incomplete. The sample records 150,000 to 200,000 clones, just under 95% being singletons. The sequences come from peripheral blood, collected on day 0 of AZD1222 vaccination. The receptor set was obtained from an adult in good health. Each CDR3 is given with its conserved first and last residue. D genes are given only for firm matches. A row's size may be missing; if present it is once, few, many or a size class.

V	J	size	D	DNA	CDR3
TRBV19	TRBJ1-5	-	-	TGTGCCAGTAGTACCCGTACAAGACAGCCCCAGCATTTT	CASSTRTRQPQHF
TRBV5-1	TRBJ1-1	-	-	TGCGCCAGCCTTCCCGGGACGGTGAACACTGAAGCTTTCTTT	CASLPGTVNTEAFF
TRBV28	TRBJ2-7	once	-	TGTGCCAGCAGTCTTAGCGGTTACGAGCAGTACTTC	CASSLSGYEQYF
TRBV25-1	TRBJ2-2	-	-	TGTGCCAGCAGTGAATCTAGGCGGGACACCGGGGAGCTGTTTTTT	CASSESRRDTGELFF
TRBV10-3	TRBJ2-3	-	-	TGTGCCATCGGAGCGGAGGGGCCAGATACGCAGTATTTT	CAIGAEGPDTQYF
TRBV6-5	TRBJ2-6	-	-	TGTGCCAGCAGGCTGCAGGGAGCCGGGGCCAACGTCCTGACTTTC	CASRLQGAGANVLTF
TRBV6-2/TRBV6-3	TRBJ1-6	once	-	TGTGCCAGCAGCCGGGACCTTGGTAATTCACCCCTCCACTTT	CASSRDLGNSPLHF
TRBV19	TRBJ1-2	few	-	TGTGCCAGTAGGGATCGAGCAGAGGTGGGCTACACCTTC	CASRDRAEVGYTF
TRBV30	TRBJ1-2	-	-	TGTGCCTCCTACTCCTATGGCTACACCTTC	CASYSYGYTF
TRBV30	TRBJ1-1	once	-	TGTGCCTGGAGCAGGGCAGGGGCGGCTGAAGCTTTCTTT	CAWSRAGAAEAFF
TRBV30	TRBJ1-1	-	-	TGTGCCTGGAGTCTGAGCCGGAACACTGAAGCTTTCTTT	CAWSLSRNTEAFF
TRBV6-1	TRBJ1-4	-	-	TGTGCCAGCAGTGAAGGGTGGGGGTTGGCTCAAAAACTGTTTTTT	CASSEGWGLAQKLFF
TRBV28	TRBJ2-7	-	TRBD2	TGTGCCAGCAGTTTGACTAGCGCCACCTACGAGCAGTACTTC	CASSLTSATYEQYF
TRBV11-3	TRBJ2-2	-	TRBD2	TGTGCCAGCAGCTTAGTGGGACGGGGGGGAAACACCGGGGAGCTGTTTTTT	CASSLVGRGGNTGELFF
TRBV4-1	TRBJ1-2	-	TRBD1	TGCGCCAGCAGCCAACCTTCGGGGACAGGGGTTGGCTACACCTTC	CASSQPSGTGVGYTF
TRBV30	TRBJ2-1	-	-	TGTGCCTGGAGTCGGGGAACTGAGAACAATGAGCAGTTCTTC	CAWSRGTENNEQFF
TRBV2	TRBJ1-1	-	-	TGTGCCAGCAGTGAATCGGAGAACACTGAAGCTTTCTTT	CASSESENTEAFF
TRBV10-2	TRBJ2-1	once	-	TGCGCCAGCAGTGAGTTCCCAGGCCTGGAGTTCTTC	CASSEFPGLEFF
TRBV3-1/TRBV3-2	TRBJ1-2	-	TRBD1	TGTGCCAGCAGCCAAGATTTCAGGGGGCGAGACTATGGCTACACCTTC	CASSQDFRGRDYGYTF
TRBV2	TRBJ2-5	-	TRBD1	TGTGCCAGCAGTGCCGGGACAGGGGGCTCCTACTCGTACCAAGAGACCCAGTACTTC	CASSAGTGGSYSYQETQYF
TRBV30	TRBJ2-5	-	-	TGTGCCTGGAGTGTACCTTCCTCAAGGATCCAAGAGACCCAGTACTTC	CAWSVPSSRIQETQYF
TRBV28	TRBJ2-7	-	TRBD2	TGTGCCAGCAGTTTAAGTGGGAGCGGGAGAGGTTACGAGCAGTACTTC	CASSLSGSGRGYEQYF
TRBV5-4	TRBJ1-6	-	-	TGTGCCAGCAGCCTATACGGGACGTCTTCACCCCTCCACTTT	CASSLYGTSSPLHF
TRBV4-1	TRBJ2-7	-	TRBD2	TGCGCCAGCAGCCCCCTCGGGACTAGCGGACTTATCTACGAGCAGTACTTC	CASSPLGTSGLIYEQYF
TRBV10-2	TRBJ2-5	-	TRBD1	TGCGCCAGCAGTGAGATGGACAGGTTGTACCAAGAGACCCAGTACTTC	CASSEMDRLYQETQYF
TRBV7-3	TRBJ1-5	-	-	TGTGCCAGCAGCTCCAGGCCTAATAGCAATCAGCCCCAGCATTTT	CASSSRPNSNQPQHF
TRBV4-3	TRBJ2-4	-	-	TGCGCCAGCAGCCAGGAGCAAGCCGGGAATGGAAAAAACATTCAGTACTTC	CASSQEQAGNGKNIQYF
TRBV15	TRBJ1-3	-	-	TGTGCCACGCCCGTACAGTCTCACTCTGGAAACACCATATATTTT	CATPVQSHSGNTIYF
TRBV6-6	TRBJ1-5	once	TRBD1	TGTGCCAGCAGTTACCCCGGACAGGGAAGTCATCAGCCCCAGCATTTT	CASSYPGQGSHQPQHF
TRBV24-1	TRBJ1-5	-	-	TGTGCCACCAGTGATAGGGGGGGCCGGCAGCCCCAGCATTTT	CATSDRGGRQPQHF
TRBV11-2	TRBJ1-1	-	-	TGTGCCAGCAGCTTACAGGGTTGGACTGAAGCTTTCTTT	CASSLQGWTEAFF
TRBV5-5	TRBJ2-7	-	TRBD2	TGTGCCAGCAGCGTCTGGGCGGGAGGTTCCTACGAGCAGTACTTC	CASSVWAGGSYEQYF
TRBV2	TRBJ1-1	-	TRBD1	TGTGCCAGCAGGACGGACAGGGCAAACACTGAAGCTTTCTTT	CASRTDRANTEAFF
TRBV6-2/TRBV6-3	TRBJ1-6	-	-	TGTGCCAGCAGTGCACCCCGGGAAAAAACCTGGGGTTCACCCCTCCACTTT	CASSAPREKTWGSPLHF
TRBV30	TRBJ1-2	-	TRBD1	TGTGCCTGGAGCCCGACAGGGGGCGATGGCTACACCTTC	CAWSPTGGDGYTF
TRBV2	TRBJ2-4	-	TRBD1	TGTGCCAGCAGTGCCCCCGGGACAGGGGATATAAACATTCAGTACTTC	CASSAPGTGDINIQYF
TRBV29-1	TRBJ1-1	once	-	TGCAGCGTTGATATTGGGGGAGGTACTGAAGCTTTCTTT	CSVDIGGGTEAFF
TRBV7-2	TRBJ1-2	-	-	TGTGCCAGCAGCTTAAATGCAGGGGATGAGGGCTACACCTTC	CASSLNAGDEGYTF
TRBV6-2/TRBV6-3	TRBJ2-7	-	TRBD2	TGTGCCAGCAGTTTTAAGAACCCTAGGACTAGCGGGAGTATGGTGGAGCAGTACTTC	CASSFKNPRTSGSMVEQYF
TRBV10-2	TRBJ1-2	-	-	TGCGCCAGCAGTGGCGGCAGGTCCTATGGCTACACCTTC	CASSGGRSYGYTF
TRBV5-6	TRBJ2-3	-	TRBD2	TGTGCCAGCAGCCCGGGGGGGCCGGAGATTAAGGGTACGCAGTATTTT	CASSPGGPEIKGTQYF
TRBV4-2	TRBJ1-6	-	-	TGTGCCAGCAGCCAAGATCTGACGGCCTACTATAATTCACCCCTCCACTTT	CASSQDLTAYYNSPLHF